This T cell receptor (beta chain) was sequenced in a study of cytomegalovirus exposure and HLA in healthy donors. A note on this clone: Its antigen is unknown. At one of its ends the junction is not consistent with the germline gene, which may arise from a read error.

Study-wide results and limits: A later examination showed that TCR association rates differed by HLA locus, with DRB1 most and HLA-C fewest. Despite most TCR sequences being rare, some public TCRs occurred in many donors. An analysis that was carried out later associated approximately 15,000 TCR beta sequences with HLA alleles at 0.05 false discovery rate.

The CDR3 covers 16 residues. The germline CDR1 and CDR2 sequences are SEHNR and FQNEAQ (reference sequence). In the PCR, 60 Vbeta and 13 Jbeta primers were used. Profiling relied on immunoSEQ multiplex PCR, and the TCRdb table lists in-frame clones only, not all of them. The data hold some 110,000 clones, with more than 60% observed a single time. The TCR sequence derives from a man under 40 in good health and CMV-seronegative. The sequencing sample was made of PBMCs. The chain joins TRBV7-9 to TRBJ2-3; 8 bases line up with TRBD2. This CDR3 reads CSSSSRSGSGTDTQYF. As DNA, the CDR3 is TGTTCCAGCAGCTCCCGCAGCGGGAGTGGAACAGATACGCAGTATTTT.